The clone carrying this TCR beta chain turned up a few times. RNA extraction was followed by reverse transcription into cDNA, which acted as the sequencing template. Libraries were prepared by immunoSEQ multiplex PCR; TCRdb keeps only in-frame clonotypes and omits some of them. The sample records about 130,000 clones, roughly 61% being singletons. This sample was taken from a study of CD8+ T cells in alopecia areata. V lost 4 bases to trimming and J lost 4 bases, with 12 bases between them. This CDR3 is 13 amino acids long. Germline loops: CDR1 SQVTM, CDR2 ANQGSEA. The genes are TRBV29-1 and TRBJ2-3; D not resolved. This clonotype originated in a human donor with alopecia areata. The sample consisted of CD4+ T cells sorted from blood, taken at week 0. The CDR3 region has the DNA TGCAGCGTTGTTCGGTCAGGACCAGATACGCAGTATTTT. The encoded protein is CSVVRSGPDTQYF.